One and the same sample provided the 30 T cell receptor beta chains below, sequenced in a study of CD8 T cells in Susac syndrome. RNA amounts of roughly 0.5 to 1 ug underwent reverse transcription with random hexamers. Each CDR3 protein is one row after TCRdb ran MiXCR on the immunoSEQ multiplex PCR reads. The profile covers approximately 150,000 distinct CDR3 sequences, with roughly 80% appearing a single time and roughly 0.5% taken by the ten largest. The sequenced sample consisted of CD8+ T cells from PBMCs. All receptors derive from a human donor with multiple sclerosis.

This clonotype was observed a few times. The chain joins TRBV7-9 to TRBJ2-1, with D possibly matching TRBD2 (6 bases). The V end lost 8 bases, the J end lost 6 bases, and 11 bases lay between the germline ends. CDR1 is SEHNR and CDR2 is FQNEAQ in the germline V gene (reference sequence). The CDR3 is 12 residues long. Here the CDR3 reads CASQKEGNEQFF. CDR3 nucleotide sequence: TGTGCCAGCCAGAAGGAGGGCAATGAGCAGTTCTTC. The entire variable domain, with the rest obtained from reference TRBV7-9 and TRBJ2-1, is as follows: DTGVSQNPRHKITKRGQNVTFRCDPISEHNRLYWYRQTLGQGPEFLTYFQNEAQLEKSRLLSDRFSAERPKGSFSTLEIQRTEQGDSAMYLCASQKEGNEQFFGPGTRLTVL.

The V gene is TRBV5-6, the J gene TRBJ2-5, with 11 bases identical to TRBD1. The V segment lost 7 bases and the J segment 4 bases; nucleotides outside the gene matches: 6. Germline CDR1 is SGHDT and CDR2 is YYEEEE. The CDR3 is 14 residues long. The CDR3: CASLGGQGVETQYF. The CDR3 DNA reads TGTGCCAGCCTTGGGGGACAGGGGGTAGAGACCCAGTACTTC.

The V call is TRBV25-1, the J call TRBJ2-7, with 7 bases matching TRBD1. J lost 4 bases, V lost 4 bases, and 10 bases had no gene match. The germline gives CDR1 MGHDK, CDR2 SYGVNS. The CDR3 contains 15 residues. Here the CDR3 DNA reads TGTGCCAGCAGTGCCGGTGTAGGGGGCCCGTACGAGCAGTACTTC. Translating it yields CASSAGVGGPYEQYF.

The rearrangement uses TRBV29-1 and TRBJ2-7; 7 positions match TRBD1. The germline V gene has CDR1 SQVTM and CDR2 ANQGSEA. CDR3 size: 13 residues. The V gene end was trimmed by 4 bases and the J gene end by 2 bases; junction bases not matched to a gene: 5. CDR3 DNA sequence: TGCAGCGTTGTAGGGGACAGAGCCTACGAGCAGTACTTC. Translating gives CSVVGDRAYEQYF.

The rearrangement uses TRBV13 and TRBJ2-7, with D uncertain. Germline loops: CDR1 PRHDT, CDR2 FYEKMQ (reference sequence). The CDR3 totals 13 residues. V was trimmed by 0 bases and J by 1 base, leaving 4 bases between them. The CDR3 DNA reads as TGTGCCAGCAGCTTAGGGCAGTCCTACGAGCAGTACGTC. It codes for CASSLGQSYEQYV.

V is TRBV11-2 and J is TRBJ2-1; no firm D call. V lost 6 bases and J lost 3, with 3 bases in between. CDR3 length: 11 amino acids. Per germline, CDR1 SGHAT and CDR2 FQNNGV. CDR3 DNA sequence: TGTGCCAGCAGTGACTACAATGAGCAGTTCTTC. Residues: CASSDYNEQFF.

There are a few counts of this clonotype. The CDR3 bases are TGTGCCAGTAGTATGATAGGGATGAATCAGCCCCAGCATTTT. As protein: CASSMIGMNQPQHF. This sequence joins TRBV19 and TRBJ1-5; no clear D gene. Germline V lookup: CDR1 LNHDA, CDR2 SQIVND (reference sequence). The CDR3 loop spans 14 amino acids. Trimming pared 3 bases from V and 4 bases from J, leaving 10 bases between.

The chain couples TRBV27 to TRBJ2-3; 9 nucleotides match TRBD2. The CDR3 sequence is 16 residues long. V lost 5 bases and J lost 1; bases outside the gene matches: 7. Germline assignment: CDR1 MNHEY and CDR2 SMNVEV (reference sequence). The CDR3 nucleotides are TGTGCCAGCAGTGGGAAAGTAGCGGGGGGCACAGATACGCAGTATTTT. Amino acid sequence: CASSGKVAGGTDTQYF.

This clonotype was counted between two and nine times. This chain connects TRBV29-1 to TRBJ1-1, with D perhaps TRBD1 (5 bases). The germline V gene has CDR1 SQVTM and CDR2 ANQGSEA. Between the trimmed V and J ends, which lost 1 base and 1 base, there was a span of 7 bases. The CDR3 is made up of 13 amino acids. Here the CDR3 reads CSVEGGGNTEAFF. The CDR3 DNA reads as TGCAGCGTTGAAGGGGGCGGGAACACTGAAGCTTTCTTT. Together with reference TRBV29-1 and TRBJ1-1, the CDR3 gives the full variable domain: SAVISQKPSRDICQRGTSLTIQCQVDSQVTMMFWYRQQPGQSLTLIATANQGSEATYESGFVIDKFPISRPNLTFSTLTVSNMSPEDSSIYLCSVEGGGNTEAFFGQGTRLTVV.

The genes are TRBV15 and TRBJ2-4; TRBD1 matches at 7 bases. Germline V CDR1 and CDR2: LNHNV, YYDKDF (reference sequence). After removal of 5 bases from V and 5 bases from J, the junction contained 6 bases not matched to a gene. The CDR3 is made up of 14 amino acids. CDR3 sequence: CATSHGTDQNIQYF. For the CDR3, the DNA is TGTGCCACCAGCCATGGGACAGACCAAAACATTCAGTACTTC.

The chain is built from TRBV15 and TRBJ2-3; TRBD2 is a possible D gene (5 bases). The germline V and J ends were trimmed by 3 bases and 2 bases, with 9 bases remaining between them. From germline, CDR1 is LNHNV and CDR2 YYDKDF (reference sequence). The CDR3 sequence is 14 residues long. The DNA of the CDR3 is TGTGCCACCAGCAGGACTACAGACACAGATACGCAGTATTTT. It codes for CATSRTTDTDTQYF.

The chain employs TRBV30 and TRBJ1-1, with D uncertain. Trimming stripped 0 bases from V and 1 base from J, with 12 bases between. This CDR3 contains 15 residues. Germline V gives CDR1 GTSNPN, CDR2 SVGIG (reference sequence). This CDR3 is CAWSVIWAENTEAFF. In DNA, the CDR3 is TGTGCCTGGAGTGTAATTTGGGCGGAGAACACTGAAGCTTTCTTT.

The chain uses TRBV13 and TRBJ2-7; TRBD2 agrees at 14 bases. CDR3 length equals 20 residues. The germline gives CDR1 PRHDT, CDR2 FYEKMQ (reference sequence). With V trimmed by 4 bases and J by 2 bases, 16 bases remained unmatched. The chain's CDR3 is CASSSSGATSGGGVPYEQYF. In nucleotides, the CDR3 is TGTGCCAGCAGCTCCTCCGGGGCGACTAGCGGGGGGGGAGTCCCCTACGAGCAGTACTTC.

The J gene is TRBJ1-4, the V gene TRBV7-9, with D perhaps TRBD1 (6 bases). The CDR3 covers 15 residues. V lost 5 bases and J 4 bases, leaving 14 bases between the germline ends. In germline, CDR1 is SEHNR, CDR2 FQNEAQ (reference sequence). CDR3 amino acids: CASSPPAGDNEKLFF. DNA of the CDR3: TGTGCCAGCAGCCCCCCGGCAGGGGATAATGAAAAACTGTTTTTT.

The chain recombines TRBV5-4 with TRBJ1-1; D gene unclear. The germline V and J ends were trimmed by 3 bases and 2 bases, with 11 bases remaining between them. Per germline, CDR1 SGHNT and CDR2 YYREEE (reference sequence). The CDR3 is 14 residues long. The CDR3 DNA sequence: TGTGCCAGCAGCTCCGGATGGTTAAACACTGAAGCTTTCTTT. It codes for CASSSGWLNTEAFF.

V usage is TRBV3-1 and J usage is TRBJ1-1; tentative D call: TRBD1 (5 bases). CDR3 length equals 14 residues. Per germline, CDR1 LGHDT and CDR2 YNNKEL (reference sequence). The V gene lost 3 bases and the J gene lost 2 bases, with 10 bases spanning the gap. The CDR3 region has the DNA TGTGCCAGCAGCCAGGGACCGGCTAACACTGAAGCTTTCTTT. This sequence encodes CASSQGPANTEAFF.

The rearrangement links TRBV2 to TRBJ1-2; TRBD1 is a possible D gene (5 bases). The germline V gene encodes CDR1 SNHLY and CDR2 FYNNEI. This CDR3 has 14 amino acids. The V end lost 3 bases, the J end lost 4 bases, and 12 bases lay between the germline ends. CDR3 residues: CASSEGDGSYGYTF. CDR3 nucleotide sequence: TGTGCCAGCAGTGAGGGGGACGGTAGCTATGGCTACACCTTC.

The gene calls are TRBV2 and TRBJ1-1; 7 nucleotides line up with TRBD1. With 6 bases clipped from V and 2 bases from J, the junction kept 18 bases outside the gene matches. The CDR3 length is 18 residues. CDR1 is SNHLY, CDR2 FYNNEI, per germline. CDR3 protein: CASRGFGGWGQLNTEAFF. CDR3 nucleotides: TGTGCCAGCAGGGGGTTTGGTGGCTGGGGACAGCTTAACACTGAAGCTTTCTTT.

As DNA, the CDR3 is TGTGCCAGTAGCGACCGGGACAGGGGGCAAAACTATGGCTACACCTTC. Encoded protein: CASSDRDRGQNYGYTF. V gene TRBV19 combines with J gene TRBJ1-2, with 12 positions matching TRBD1. CDR3 size: 16 residues. Per the germline V gene, CDR1 is LNHDA and CDR2 is SQIVND (reference sequence). The V and J ends lost 6 bases and 2 bases, in that order; junction bases with no gene match: 7.

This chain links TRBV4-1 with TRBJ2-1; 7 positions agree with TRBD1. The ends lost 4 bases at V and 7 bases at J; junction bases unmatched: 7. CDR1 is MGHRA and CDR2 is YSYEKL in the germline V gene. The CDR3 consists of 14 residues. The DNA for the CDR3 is TGCGCCAGCAGCCCGACAGGGTCTGGGAATGAGCAGTTCTTC. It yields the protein CASSPTGSGNEQFF.

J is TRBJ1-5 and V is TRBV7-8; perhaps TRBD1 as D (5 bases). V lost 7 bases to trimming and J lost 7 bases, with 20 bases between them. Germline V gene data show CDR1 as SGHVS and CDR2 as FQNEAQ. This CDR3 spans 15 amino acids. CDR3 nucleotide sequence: TGTGCCAGCAACCTGATGTCTGGGGGTGGACAGCCCCAGCATTTT. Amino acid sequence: CASNLMSGGGQPQHF.

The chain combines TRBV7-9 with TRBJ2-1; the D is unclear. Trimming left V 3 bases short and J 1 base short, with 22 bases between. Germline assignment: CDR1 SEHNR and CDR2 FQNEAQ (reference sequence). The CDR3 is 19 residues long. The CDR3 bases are TGTGCCAGCAGCTTCCGAAGCCGTAGACATCGAAGTTCCTACAATGAGCAGTTCTTC. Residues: CASSFRSRRHRSSYNEQFF.

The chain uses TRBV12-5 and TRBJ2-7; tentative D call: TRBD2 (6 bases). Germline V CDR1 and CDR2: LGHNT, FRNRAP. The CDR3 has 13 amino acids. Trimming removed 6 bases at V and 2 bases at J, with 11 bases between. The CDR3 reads CASGGGSPYEQYV. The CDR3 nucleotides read TGTGCTAGTGGCGGAGGGTCCCCCTACGAGCAGTACGTC.

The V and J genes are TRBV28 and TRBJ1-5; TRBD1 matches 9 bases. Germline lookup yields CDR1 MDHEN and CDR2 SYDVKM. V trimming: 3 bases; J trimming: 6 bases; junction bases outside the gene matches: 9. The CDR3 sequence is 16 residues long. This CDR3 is CASSFTGQGIRQPQHF. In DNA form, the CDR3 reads TGTGCCAGCAGTTTTACGGGACAGGGAATTCGTCAGCCCCAGCATTTT.

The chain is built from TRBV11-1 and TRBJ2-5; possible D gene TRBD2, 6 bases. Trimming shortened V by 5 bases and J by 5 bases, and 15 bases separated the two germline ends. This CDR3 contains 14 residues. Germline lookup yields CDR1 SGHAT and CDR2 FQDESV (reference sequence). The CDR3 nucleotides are TGTGCCAGCAGCGCAACCGGGACTGTGGAGACCCAGTACTTC. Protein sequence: CASSATGTVETQYF. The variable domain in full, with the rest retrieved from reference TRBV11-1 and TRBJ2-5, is EAEVAQSPRYKITEKSQAVAFWCDPISGHATLYWYRQILGQGPELLVQFQDESVVDDSQLPKDRFSAERLKGVDSTLKIQPAELGDSAMYLCASSATGTVETQYFGPGTRLLVL.

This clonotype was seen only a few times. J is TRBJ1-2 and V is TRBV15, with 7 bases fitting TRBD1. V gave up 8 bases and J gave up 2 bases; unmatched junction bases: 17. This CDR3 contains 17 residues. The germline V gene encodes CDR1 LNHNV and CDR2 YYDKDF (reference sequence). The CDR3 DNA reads TGTGCCACCCTCAATTGGGACAGCACTCACCCGAACTATGGCTACACCTTC. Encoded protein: CATLNWDSTHPNYGYTF.

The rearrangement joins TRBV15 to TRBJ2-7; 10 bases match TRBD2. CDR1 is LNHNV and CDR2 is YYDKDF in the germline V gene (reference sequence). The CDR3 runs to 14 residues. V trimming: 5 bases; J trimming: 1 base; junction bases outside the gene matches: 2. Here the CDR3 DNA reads TGTGCCACCAGCTTACTAGCGGGGTCCTACGAGCAGTACGTC. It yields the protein CATSLLAGSYEQYV.

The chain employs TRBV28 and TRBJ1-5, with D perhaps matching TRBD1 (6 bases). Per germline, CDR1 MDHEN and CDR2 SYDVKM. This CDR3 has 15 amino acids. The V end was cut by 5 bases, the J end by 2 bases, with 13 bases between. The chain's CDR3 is CASSPGGAGNQPQHF. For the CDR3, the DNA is TGTGCCAGCAGTCCCGGGGGGGCTGGCAATCAGCCCCAGCATTTT. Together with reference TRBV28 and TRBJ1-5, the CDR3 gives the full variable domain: DVKVTQSSRYLVKRTGEKVFLECVQDMDHENMFWYRQDPGLGLRLIYFSYDVKMKEKGDIPEGYSVSREKKERFSLILESASTNQTSMYLCASSPGGAGNQPQHFGDGTRLSIL.

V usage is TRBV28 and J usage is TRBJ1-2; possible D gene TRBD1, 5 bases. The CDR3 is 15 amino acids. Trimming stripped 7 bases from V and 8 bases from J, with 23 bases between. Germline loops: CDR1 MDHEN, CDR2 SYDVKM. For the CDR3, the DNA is TGTGCCAGCACCGATACCGGCGGGGCTCTCTTGGGCTACACCTTC. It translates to CASTDTGGALLGYTF.

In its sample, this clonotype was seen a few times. CDR3 region: CASSLSVNTEAFF. Written as DNA, the CDR3 is TGTGCCAGCAGTTTATCAGTGAACACTGAAGCTTTCTTT. The rearrangement joins TRBV27 to TRBJ1-1; D unclear. Trimming removed 0 bases from V and 0 bases from J, with 2 bases in between. The CDR3 loop spans 13 amino acids. Germline loops: CDR1 MNHEY, CDR2 SMNVEV (reference sequence).